This entry lists 20 T cell receptor beta chains sequenced from one sample in a study of CD4+ T cells in melanoma. The repertoire was sequenced with immunoSEQ multiplex PCR; TCRdb's copy has only in-frame clones and lacks some. The data hold over 15,000 clones, with about four fifths observed a single time. The sequencing sample was made of cells from a culture (not recorded whether cultured in vitro). These TCRs come from a human donor with melanoma.

J is TRBJ1-2 and V is TRBV1. TRBV1 counts as a pseudogene. The CDR3 is 11 amino acids. CDR3 in amino acids: CTVRKTYGYTF. Here the CDR3 DNA reads TGCACCGTGCGAAAGACCTATGGCTACACCTTC.

The rearrangement joins TRBV25-1 to TRBJ1-4; D not resolved. The CDR3 is 15 amino acids. Trimming removed 10 bases at V and 1 base at J, with 16 bases between. Per the germline V gene, CDR1 is MGHDK and CDR2 is SYGVNS. The CDR3: CAICPRVLTNEKLFF. In nucleotides, the CDR3 is TGTGCCATCTGCCCTCGGGTTTTAACTAATGAAAAACTGTTTTTT.

This chain uses TRBV4-1 with TRBJ2-7, with 8 bases identical to TRBD1. The germline gives CDR1 MGHRA, CDR2 YSYEKL. This CDR3 has 16 amino acids. J was trimmed by 0 bases and V by 6 bases; bases with no gene match: 10. The CDR3 DNA follows: TGCGCCAGCAGTCAACCGCGACAGGGGAGCTCCTACGAGCAGTACTTC. It yields the protein CASSQPRQGSSYEQYF.

J is TRBJ1-2 and V is TRBV27; unclear D gene. This CDR3 has 13 amino acids. Germline V gene sequence: CDR1 MNHEY, CDR2 SMNVEV (reference sequence). Trimming took 6 bases from V and 5 from J, leaving 13 bases between them. CDR3: CASSSRTAYGYTF. CDR3 bases: TGTGCCAGCAGCTCGCGGACGGCATATGGCTACACCTTC.

The chain has TRBV7-3 and TRBJ2-5; 10 bases match TRBD2. Germline-derived CDR1 and CDR2 are SGHTA and FQGTGA. The CDR3 spans 18 residues. The ends lost 5 bases at V and 0 bases at J; junction bases unmatched: 12. The CDR3 coding sequence is TGTGCCAGCAGCCCAGGGGCTAGCGGGAGTTCATACCAAGAGACCCAGTACTTC. Protein sequence: CASSPGASGSSYQETQYF. The entire variable domain, with the rest obtained from reference TRBV7-3 and TRBJ2-5, is as follows: GAGVSQTPSNKVTEKGKYVELRCDPISGHTALYWYRQSLGQGPEFLIYFQGTGAADDSGLPNDRFFAVRPEGSVSTLKIQRTERGDSAVYLCASSPGASGSSYQETQYFGPGTRLLVL.

The chain carries TRBV7-2 and TRBJ1-2; TRBD1 matches 7 bases. This CDR3 contains 13 residues. Germline loops: CDR1 SGHTA, CDR2 FQGNSA. V lost 5 bases to trimming and J lost 2 bases; unmatched junction nucleotides: 2. Here the CDR3 reads CASSPQGNYGYTF. The CDR3 DNA sequence: TGTGCCAGCAGCCCACAGGGGAACTATGGCTACACCTTC.

J is TRBJ1-2 and V is TRBV10-3; TRBD1 might be the D (5 bases). Germline V CDR1 and CDR2: ENHRY, SYGVKD. V was pared by 8 bases and J by 5 bases, with 15 bases between. The CDR3 is 13 amino acids. CDR3 sequence reads: CAIGKGREYGYTF. DNA of the CDR3: TGTGCCATCGGTAAGGGCAGGGAGTATGGCTACACCTTC.

V usage is TRBV9 and J usage is TRBJ1-1; D is possibly TRBD1 (6 bases). The CDR3 is 13 amino acids. CDR1 is SGDLS and CDR2 is YYNGEE in the germline V gene. With 4 bases removed from V and 1 base from J, the gap between germline ends came to 8 bases. The CDR3 region is CASSWGQNTEAFF. The CDR3 DNA follows: TGTGCCAGCAGCTGGGGACAGAACACTGAAGCTTTCTTT.

The chain has TRBV27 and TRBJ2-5; D might be TRBD2 (5 bases). CDR1 and CDR2 (germline): MNHEY, SMNVEV (reference sequence). The germline V and J ends were trimmed by 2 bases and 1 base, with 8 bases remaining between them. CDR3 length: 14 residues. The CDR3 protein is CASSLRGTQETQYF. The CDR3 DNA reads TGTGCCAGCAGTTTACGGGGTACCCAAGAGACCCAGTACTTC.

This sequence joins TRBV5-1 and TRBJ2-1; D not certain. Germline-derived CDR1 and CDR2 are SGHRS and YFSETQ. This CDR3 has 15 amino acids. The V end lost 0 bases, the J end lost 7 bases, and 14 bases lay between the germline ends. CDR3 nucleotide sequence: TGCGCCAGCAGCTTGGCCGCATCCGGTGGGAATGAGCAGTTCTTC. It is translated as CASSLAASGGNEQFF. The variable domain in full, completed from reference TRBV5-1 and TRBJ2-1, reads KAGVTQTPRYLIKTRGQQVTLSCSPISGHRSVSWYQQTPGQGLQFLFEYFSETQRNKGNFPGRFSGRQFSNSRSEMNVSTLELGDSALYLCASSLAASGGNEQFFGPGTRLTVL.

The CDR3 DNA follows: TGTGCCAGCAGTGAAGGCCCCAGTGGCTACACCTTC. As protein: CASSEGPSGYTF. The V call is TRBV2, the J call TRBJ1-2, with unresolved D. In germline, CDR1 is SNHLY, CDR2 FYNNEI. Trimming removed 1 base from V and 7 bases from J, with 7 bases in between. The CDR3 length is 12 residues.

The rearrangement links TRBV5-8 to TRBJ2-3, with 9 positions matching TRBD1. The CDR3 is 16 residues long. V gave up 4 bases and J gave up 0 bases; unmatched junction bases: 6. CDR1 and CDR2 (germline): SGHTS, YDEGEE. Here the CDR3 DNA reads TGTGCCAGCAGCGCGTGGACAGGGGCTAGCACAGATACGCAGTATTTT. As protein: CASSAWTGASTDTQYF.

This clone was detected once. This chain joins TRBV7-6 and TRBJ2-1; 8 bases are a match to TRBD2. This CDR3 contains 15 residues. V gave up 3 bases and J gave up 2 bases; unmatched junction bases: 3. Germline lookup yields CDR1 SGHVS and CDR2 FNYEAQ. The CDR3 DNA reads as TGTGCCAGCAGCTTTGGGACTAGGGCCTACAATGAGCAGTTCTTC. Its protein product is CASSFGTRAYNEQFF.

The J gene is TRBJ2-2, the V gene TRBV7-3, with D unclear. Germline V gene lookup returns CDR1 SGHTA and CDR2 FQGTGA. This CDR3 is built from 11 residues. V lost 9 bases and J 4 bases, leaving 6 bases between the germline ends. The CDR3 DNA follows: TGTGCCAGTAGGTCCACCGGGGAGCTGTTTTTT. Its translation is CASRSTGELFF.

This chain connects TRBV5-8 to TRBJ2-2, with D tentatively TRBD1 or TRBD2 (5 bases each). This CDR3 spans 13 amino acids. V lost 1 base and J lost 14, with 15 bases in between. CDR1 is SGHTS and CDR2 is YDEGEE in the germline V gene. In DNA, the CDR3 is TGTGCCAGCAGCTTGTTGAGGGGACGAGACCTGTTTTTT. Encoded protein: CASSLLRGRDLFF.

The chain carries TRBV10-3 and TRBJ1-5; D is perhaps TRBD1 (5 bases). CDR1 is ENHRY, CDR2 SYGVKD, per germline. This CDR3 contains 14 residues. The V end lost 0 bases, the J end lost 7 bases, and 10 bases lay between the germline ends. CDR3 in DNA: TGTGCCATCAGTGAGTCGGGGGGGGAACAGCCCCAGCATTTT. Translation gives CAISESGGEQPQHF.

V gene TRBV5-5 combines with J gene TRBJ1-6, with 7 bases fitting TRBD1. This CDR3 comprises 15 residues. Germline V lookup: CDR1 SGHKS, CDR2 YYEKEE (reference sequence). V lost 3 bases, J lost 10 bases, and 10 bases stayed unmatched. The CDR3: CASSSGGGGLSPLHF. CDR3 DNA: TGTGCCAGCAGCTCAGGGGGAGGGGGTTTATCACCCCTCCACTTT.

The genes are TRBV9 and TRBJ1-2; D is undetermined. Per the germline V gene, CDR1 is SGDLS and CDR2 is YYNGEE. Trimming removed 6 bases at V and 5 bases at J, with 17 bases between. The length of the CDR3 is 14 residues. Here the CDR3 reads CASTGAPGRYGYTF. The CDR3 nucleotides read TGTGCCAGCACCGGAGCCCCCGGTAGATATGGCTACACCTTC.

The V call is TRBV20-1, the J call TRBJ2-1; D not resolved. The CDR3 extends over 11 amino acids. Germline V CDR1 and CDR2: DFQATT, SNEGSKA (reference sequence). Between the trimmed V and J ends, which lost 6 bases and 7 bases, there was a span of 10 bases. The chain's CDR3 is CSAGGRNEQFF. The CDR3 DNA sequence: TGCAGTGCAGGCGGCCGAAATGAGCAGTTCTTC.

V usage is TRBV4-2 and J usage is TRBJ1-1; 7 bases match TRBD1. After removal of 1 base from V and 3 bases from J, the junction contained 8 bases not matched to a gene. Looked up from germline, CDR1 is LGHNA and CDR2 is YNFKEQ. CDR3 size: 16 residues. Here the CDR3 DNA reads TGTGCCAGCAGCCAAGGATTAGGGACAGAGGACACTGAAGCTTTCTTT. Amino acids: CASSQGLGTEDTEAFF.